This T cell receptor (beta chain) was identified in a study of shared clonotypes between healthy human individuals. General study findings and limits: Generally, naive subsets came out with larger estimated richness than memory subsets. In several donors, about 5% of naive CD4 clonotypes appeared in common.

The deep-level immunoSEQ assay was used. Each PCR replicate from the sorted subsets contained around 0.2 ug DNA, which is tens of thousands of T cell genomes. Only in-frame clones appear in the TCRdb table, and some are missing; sequencing was by immunoSEQ multiplex PCR. The sample carries approximately 2,000,000 clones, under 95% recorded once. Germline V gives CDR1 SGHRS, CDR2 YFSETQ. Trimming cost V 3 bases and J 1 base; bases outside gene matches: 2. This CDR3 contains 14 residues. The table lists this clone with a count of one. The antigen is not known. Different DNA sequences within this sample yield the same CDR3.

The sequencing sample was made of naive CD4+ T cells from PBMCs. Specified subset: CD45RA+ positively selected. The genes are TRBV5-1 and TRBJ2-5, with 8 bases lining up with TRBD1. This clonotype originated in a man aged 18 to 29 in good health. Some clones in this sample may be carry-over from other donors' samples. The CDR3 spells CASSSGQGQETQYF. CDR3 DNA sequence: TGCGCCAGCAGCTCCGGACAGGGCCAAGAGACCCAGTACTTC. Based on the CDR3 plus reference TRBV5-1 and TRBJ2-5, the full variable domain is KAGVTQTPRYLIKTRGQQVTLSCSPISGHRSVSWYQQTPGQGLQFLFEYFSETQRNKGNFPGRFSGRQFSNSRSEMNVSTLELGDSALYLCASSSGQGQETQYFGPGTRLLVL.